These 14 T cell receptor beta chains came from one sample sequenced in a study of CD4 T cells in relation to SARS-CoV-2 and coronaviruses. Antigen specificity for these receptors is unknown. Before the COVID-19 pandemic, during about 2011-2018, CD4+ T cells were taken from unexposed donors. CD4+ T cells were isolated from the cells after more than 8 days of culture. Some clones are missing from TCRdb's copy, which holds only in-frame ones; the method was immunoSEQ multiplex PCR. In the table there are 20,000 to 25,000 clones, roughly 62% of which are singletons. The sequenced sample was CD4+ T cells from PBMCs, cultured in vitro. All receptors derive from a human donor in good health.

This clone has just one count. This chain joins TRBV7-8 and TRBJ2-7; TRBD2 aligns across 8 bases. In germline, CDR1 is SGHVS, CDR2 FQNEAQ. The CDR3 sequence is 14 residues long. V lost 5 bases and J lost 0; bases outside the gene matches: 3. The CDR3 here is CASSTGLASYEQYF. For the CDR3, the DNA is TGTGCCAGCAGCACCGGACTAGCCTCCTACGAGCAGTACTTC.

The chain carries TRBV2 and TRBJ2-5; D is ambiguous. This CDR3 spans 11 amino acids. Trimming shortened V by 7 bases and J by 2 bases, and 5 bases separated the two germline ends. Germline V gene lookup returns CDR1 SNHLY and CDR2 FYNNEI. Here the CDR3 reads CASTLQETQYF. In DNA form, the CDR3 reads TGTGCCAGCACCTTACAAGAGACCCAGTACTTC. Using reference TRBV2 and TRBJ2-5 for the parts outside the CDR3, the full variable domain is EPEVTQTPSHQVTQMGQEVILRCVPISNHLYFYWYRQILGQKVEFLVSFYNNEISEKSEIFDDQFSVERPDGSNFTLKIRSTKLEDSAMYFCASTLQETQYFGPGTRLLVL.

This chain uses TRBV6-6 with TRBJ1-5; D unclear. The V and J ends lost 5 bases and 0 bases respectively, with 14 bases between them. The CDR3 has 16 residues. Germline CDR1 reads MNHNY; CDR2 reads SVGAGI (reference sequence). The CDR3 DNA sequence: TGTGCCAGCAGTCCCCCCGGCCAGTATAGCAATCAGCCCCAGCATTTT. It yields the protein CASSPPGQYSNQPQHF.

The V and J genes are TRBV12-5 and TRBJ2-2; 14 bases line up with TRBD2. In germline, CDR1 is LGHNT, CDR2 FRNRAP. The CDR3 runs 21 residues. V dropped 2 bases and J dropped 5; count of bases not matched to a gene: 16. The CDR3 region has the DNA TGTGCTAGTGGTTTGACCCGAGGACTAGCGGGAGGTACCCATCGGACCGGGGAGCTGTTTTTT. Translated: CASGLTRGLAGGTHRTGELFF. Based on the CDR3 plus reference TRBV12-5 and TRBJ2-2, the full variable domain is DARVTQTPRHKVTEMGQEVTMRCQPILGHNTVFWYRQTMMQGLELLAYFRNRAPLDDSGMPKDRFSAEMPDATLATLKIQPSEPRDSAVYFCASGLTRGLAGGTHRTGELFFGEGSRLTVL.

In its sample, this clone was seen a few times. CDR3 protein: CAIRAGATGDSPLHF. In DNA form, the CDR3 reads TGTGCCATCAGGGCCGGAGCTACGGGGGATTCACCCCTCCACTTT. This rearrangement joins TRBV10-3 to TRBJ1-6; a possible D gene is TRBD1 (5 bases). V lost 6 bases and J lost 8, with 17 bases in between. Germline V lookup: CDR1 ENHRY, CDR2 SYGVKD. The CDR3 has 15 amino acids.

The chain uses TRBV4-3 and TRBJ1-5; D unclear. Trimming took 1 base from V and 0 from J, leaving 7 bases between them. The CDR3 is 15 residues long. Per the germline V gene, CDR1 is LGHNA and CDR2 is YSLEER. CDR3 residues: CASSQGTASNQPQHF. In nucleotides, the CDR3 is TGCGCCAGCAGCCAAGGGACGGCTAGCAATCAGCCCCAGCATTTT.

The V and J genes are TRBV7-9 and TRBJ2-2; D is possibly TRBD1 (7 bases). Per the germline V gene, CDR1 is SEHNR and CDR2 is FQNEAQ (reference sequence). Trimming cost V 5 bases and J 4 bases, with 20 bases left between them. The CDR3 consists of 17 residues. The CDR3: CASSPLGAGGSTGELFF. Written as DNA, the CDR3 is TGTGCCAGCAGCCCCTTGGGGGCAGGGGGGTCCACCGGGGAGCTGTTTTTT.

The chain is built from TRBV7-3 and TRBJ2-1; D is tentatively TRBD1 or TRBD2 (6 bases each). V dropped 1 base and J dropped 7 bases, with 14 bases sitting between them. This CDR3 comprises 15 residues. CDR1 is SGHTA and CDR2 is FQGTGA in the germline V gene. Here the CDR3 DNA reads TGTGCCAGCAGCTTAAGTTCTGGAGGGGGGAATGAGCAGTTCTTC. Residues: CASSLSSGGGNEQFF.

The CDR3 protein is CASSTPLGGETQYF. CDR3 DNA sequence: TGTGCCAGCAGTACCCCGCTGGGAGGGGAGACCCAGTACTTC. V usage is TRBV6-5 and J usage is TRBJ2-5; 7 bases match TRBD2. J was trimmed by 5 bases and V by 5 bases; bases with no gene match: 8. CDR3 length: 14 residues. Germline CDR1 MNHEY, CDR2 SVGAGI.

The CDR3 DNA sequence: TGTGCCAGCAGTTTTAGGGGGCCCCTCACCGCAGATACGCAGTATTTT. Its protein product is CASSFRGPLTADTQYF. The rearrangement uses TRBV27 and TRBJ2-3, with 7 bases fitting TRBD1. CDR1 and CDR2 (germline): MNHEY, SMNVEV (reference sequence). After removal of 3 bases from V and 4 bases from J, the junction contained 10 bases not matched to a gene. The CDR3 contains 16 residues.

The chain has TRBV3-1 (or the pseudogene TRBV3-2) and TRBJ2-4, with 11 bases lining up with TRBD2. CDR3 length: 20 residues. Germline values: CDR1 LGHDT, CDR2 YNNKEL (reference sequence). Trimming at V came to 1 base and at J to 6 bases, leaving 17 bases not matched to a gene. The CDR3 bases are TGTGCCAGCAGCCAAGTTACTAGCGGGAGCGGTGCGGGGCCCGGAAACATTCAGTACTTC. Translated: CASSQVTSGSGAGPGNIQYF.

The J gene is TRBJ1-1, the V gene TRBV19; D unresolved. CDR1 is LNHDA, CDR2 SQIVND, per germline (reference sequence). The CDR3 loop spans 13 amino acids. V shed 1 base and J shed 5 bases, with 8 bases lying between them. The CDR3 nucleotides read TGTGCCAGTAGTATAGTACGGAAGACTGAAGCTTTCTTT. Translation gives CASSIVRKTEAFF.

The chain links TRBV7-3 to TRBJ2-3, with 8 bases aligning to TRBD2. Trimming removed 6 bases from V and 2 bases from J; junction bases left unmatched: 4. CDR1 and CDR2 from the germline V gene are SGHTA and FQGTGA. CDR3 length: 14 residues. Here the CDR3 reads CASSAGGPTDTQYF. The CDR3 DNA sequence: TGTGCCAGCAGTGCGGGAGGCCCCACAGATACGCAGTATTTT.

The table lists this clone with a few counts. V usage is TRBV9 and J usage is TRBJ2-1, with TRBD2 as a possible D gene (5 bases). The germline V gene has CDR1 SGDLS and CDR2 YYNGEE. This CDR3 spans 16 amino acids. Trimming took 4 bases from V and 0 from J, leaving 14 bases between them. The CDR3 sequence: CASSLSGVSSYNEQFF. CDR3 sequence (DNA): TGTGCCAGCAGCTTGAGCGGAGTGAGCTCCTACAATGAGCAGTTCTTC. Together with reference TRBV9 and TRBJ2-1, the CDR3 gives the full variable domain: DSGVTQTPKHLITATGQRVTLRCSPRSGDLSVYWYQQSLDQGLQFLIQYYNGEERAKGNILERFSAQQFPDLHSELNLSSLELGDSALYFCASSLSGVSSYNEQFFGPGTRLTVL.